This passage covers 20 T cell receptor beta chains from one sample sequenced in a study of Graves' ophthalmopathy and Graves' hyperthyroidism. TCR beta CDR3 regions were amplified from RNA transcripts. Scientists carried out first-round RT-PCR using HTBI primers and then a second-round multiplex PCR. In TCRdb, the multiplex PCR reads were re-called with MiXCR into one record per CDR3 protein. Among approximately 330,000 distinct CDR3 sequences, 17% were seen once, and the ten largest hold about 12%. The sequencing sample was made of peripheral blood. The receptors here all came from an adult man with Graves' ophthalmopathy.

This clonotype occurred many times. The chain uses TRBV5-1 and TRBJ2-2; maybe TRBD2 (6 bases). This CDR3 spans 15 amino acids. V lost 2 bases, J lost 5 bases, and 13 bases lay in between. The germline V gene has CDR1 SGHRS and CDR2 YFSETQ. CDR3 in amino acids: CASSFRGAGTGELFF. In DNA form, the CDR3 reads TGCGCCAGCAGCTTTCGGGGAGCGGGTACCGGGGAGCTGTTTTTT.

The CDR3 reads CASSYSGSRGDEQYF. The DNA of the CDR3 is TGTGCCAGCAGTTACTCGGGAAGCCGCGGCGACGAGCAGTACTTC. The gene calls are TRBV6-2 or TRBV6-3 and TRBJ2-7; D remains unclear. The CDR3 totals 15 residues. Trimming shortened V by 0 bases and J by 5 bases, and 14 bases separated the two germline ends. The germline V gene has CDR1 MNHEY and CDR2 SVGEGT.

This clonotype was counted at least ten times. The V call is TRBV4-2, the J call TRBJ1-2, with D perhaps TRBD1 (6 bases). Trimming stripped 0 bases from V and 6 bases from J, with 14 bases between. The CDR3 totals 15 residues. Germline lookup yields CDR1 LGHNA and CDR2 YNFKEQ. CDR3 nucleotides: TGTGCCAGCAGCCAAGATGTCGGGGGGCGTAATGGCTACACCTTC. Translation: CASSQDVGGRNGYTF.

The table lists this clonotype with many counts. This chain links TRBV5-1 with TRBJ1-2; D gene ambiguous. V was cut by 5 bases and J by 2 bases, with 10 bases left in between. The germline V gene has CDR1 SGHRS and CDR2 YFSETQ. The CDR3 runs to 13 residues. CDR3 region: CASREGGNYGYTF. The CDR3 nucleotides read TGCGCCAGCAGGGAGGGTGGCAACTATGGCTACACCTTC. The variable domain in full, with the rest retrieved from reference TRBV5-1 and TRBJ1-2, is KAGVTQTPRYLIKTRGQQVTLSCSPISGHRSVSWYQQTPGQGLQFLFEYFSETQRNKGNFPGRFSGRQFSNSRSEMNVSTLELGDSALYLCASREGGNYGYTFGSGTRLTVV.

The sample holds many counts of this clonotype. V usage is TRBV6-1 and J usage is TRBJ2-5; maybe TRBD1 (5 bases). The CDR3 covers 15 residues. The V gene's germline CDR1 is MNHNS and CDR2 SASEGT. Trimming took 0 bases from V and 0 from J, leaving 8 bases between them. The CDR3 reads CASSEARRDQETQYF. CDR3 DNA sequence: TGTGCCAGCAGTGAAGCTCGCAGGGACCAAGAGACCCAGTACTTC.

The chain employs TRBV11-2 and TRBJ2-4; D gene uncertain. Looked up from germline, CDR1 is SGHAT and CDR2 is FQNNGV. The CDR3 spans 14 residues. V was clipped by 8 bases and J by 0 bases, with 11 bases between them. This CDR3 reads CASRETPAKNIQYF. The DNA of the CDR3 is TGTGCCAGCCGTGAGACTCCAGCCAAAAACATTCAGTACTTC.

This clonotype was detected many times. The J gene is TRBJ1-5, the V gene TRBV19; D is possibly TRBD1 (6 bases). The CDR3 totals 14 residues. Per the germline V gene, CDR1 is LNHDA and CDR2 is SQIVND (reference sequence). Trimming took off 8 bases at V and 2 bases at J, with 13 bases between the two ends. Here the CDR3 reads CASAGESGNQPQHF. CDR3 sequence (DNA): TGTGCCAGTGCAGGGGAGAGCGGCAATCAGCCCCAGCATTTT.

The chain recombines TRBV9 with TRBJ1-1; no firm D call. This CDR3 contains 14 residues. CDR1 is SGDLS, CDR2 YYNGEE, per germline. Trimming cost V 1 base and J 0 bases, with 7 bases left between them. The CDR3 is CASSVYSVNTEAFF. The CDR3 DNA follows: TGTGCCAGCAGCGTATATTCGGTGAACACTGAAGCTTTCTTT.

This clonotype was recorded many times. V gene TRBV6-5 combines with J gene TRBJ1-1; possible D gene TRBD1, 5 bases. The CDR3 is 13 amino acids. The germline CDR1 and CDR2 sequences are MNHEY and SVGAGI. Trimming shortened V by 10 bases and J by 1 base, and 13 bases separated the two germline ends. This CDR3 is CATFRGRNTEAFF. The CDR3 region has the DNA TGTGCCACTTTCCGGGGCCGGAACACTGAAGCTTTCTTT.

This clonotype has ten or more counts. J is TRBJ2-7 and V is TRBV3-1, with a weak D call TRBD1 (6 bases). The CDR3 sequence is 16 residues long. The germline gives CDR1 LGHDT, CDR2 YNNKEL (reference sequence). The V gene lost 1 base and the J gene lost 7 bases, with 20 bases spanning the gap. CDR3 in amino acids: CASSQASGTLGGEQYF. In DNA, the CDR3 is TGTGCCAGCAGCCAAGCCTCGGGGACATTAGGCGGAGAGCAGTACTTC.

This clonotype has at least ten counts. V and J are TRBV20-1 and TRBJ1-1; tentatively, D is TRBD1 (5 bases). The CDR3 extends over 13 amino acids. CDR1 is DFQATT and CDR2 is SNEGSKA in the germline V gene (reference sequence). Trimming pared 3 bases from V and 7 bases from J, leaving 15 bases between. This CDR3 is CSASPQPTGEAFF. As DNA, the CDR3 is TGCAGTGCTAGCCCACAGCCAACAGGTGAAGCTTTCTTT.

This clonotype occurred many times. The V and J genes are TRBV2 and TRBJ2-4; tentatively, D is TRBD1 or TRBD2 (6 bases each). Germline CDR1 SNHLY, CDR2 FYNNEI. The CDR3 contains 14 residues. The V gene lost 7 bases and the J gene lost 8 bases, with 18 bases spanning the gap. The CDR3 region has the DNA TGTGCCAGCAACGAACAGGGAGGTCGGGACATTCAGTACTTC. This encodes CASNEQGGRDIQYF.

This clonotype showed up many times. The rearrangement uses TRBV30 and TRBJ2-2, with no clear D. This CDR3 comprises 12 residues. The ends were cut back, 4 bases at V and 3 bases at J, with 6 bases in the middle. Germline V CDR1 and CDR2: GTSNPN, SVGIG (reference sequence). CDR3 protein: CAWTGHTGELFF. The CDR3 DNA sequence: TGTGCCTGGACTGGGCACACCGGGGAGCTGTTTTTT.

Many counts were recorded for this clonotype. This sequence joins TRBV10-3 and TRBJ2-7; TRBD1 aligns across 9 bases. The germline V gene has CDR1 ENHRY and CDR2 SYGVKD. The CDR3 has 14 residues. With V trimmed by 6 bases and J by 5 bases, 8 bases remained unmatched. CDR3 residues: CAISSSGQGHEQYF. The DNA of the CDR3 is TGTGCCATCAGCTCTTCGGGACAGGGCCACGAGCAGTACTTC.

This clonotype was seen many times. A much larger clone lies one base from this, so it may be a read error. This rearrangement joins TRBV5-1 to TRBJ1-1, with D unresolved. Germline V lookup: CDR1 SGHRS, CDR2 YFSETQ. The CDR3 is 14 amino acids. The CDR3, as DNA: TGCGCCAGCAGCTTGGACAGTGCGAACACTGAAGCTTCCTTT. Its protein is CASSLDSANTEASF. Based on the CDR3 plus reference TRBV5-1 and TRBJ1-1, the full variable domain is KAGVTQTPRYLIKTRGQQVTLSCSPISGHRSVSWYQQTPGQGLQFLFEYFSETQRNKGNFPGRFSGRQFSNSRSEMNVSTLELGDSALYLCASSLDSANTEASFGQGTRLTVV.

This clonotype was seen a handful of times. CDR3 sequence: CASKGVGETREQYF. The CDR3 nucleotides are TGTGCCAGCAAAGGCGTGGGGGAGACTCGGGAGCAGTACTTC. This chain connects TRBV28 to TRBJ2-7; D is possibly TRBD1 or TRBD2 (5 bases each). The CDR3 loop spans 14 amino acids. Trimming cost V 7 bases and J 7 bases, with 20 bases left between them. The germline V gene encodes CDR1 MDHEN and CDR2 SYDVKM.

This clonotype was counted ten times or more. CDR3 coding DNA: TGTGCCAGCAGGCCCCGGGGGGGAGAACAAGAGACCCAGTACTTC. This codes for CASRPRGGEQETQYF. V is TRBV11-2 and J is TRBJ2-5; 8 nucleotides line up with TRBD2. The CDR3 is 15 residues long. Germline V gene sequence: CDR1 SGHAT, CDR2 FQNNGV. Germline trimming cut 6 bases from V and 2 bases from J; bases unmatched to any gene: 8. The full variable domain, with the rest looked up from reference TRBV11-2 and TRBJ2-5, is EAGVAQSPRYKIIEKRQSVAFWCNPISGHATLYWYQQILGQGPKLLIQFQNNGVVDDSQLPKDRFSAERLKGVDSTLKIQPAKLEDSAVYLCASRPRGGEQETQYFGPGTRLLVL.

In its sample, this clonotype was seen many times. The chain couples TRBV6-1 to TRBJ1-5; a possible D gene is TRBD1 (6 bases). The CDR3 is 17 amino acids. The V end was cut by 1 base, the J end by 1 base, with 14 bases between. The V gene's germline CDR1 is MNHNS and CDR2 SASEGT. This CDR3 reads CASSEGQGQRSNQPQHF. Here the CDR3 DNA reads TGTGCCAGCAGTGAAGGCCAGGGACAACGCAGCAATCAGCCCCAGCATTTT.

This clonotype was observed many times. V is TRBV12-3 or TRBV12-4 and J is TRBJ2-7; D is unclear. V lost 8 bases and J 2 bases, leaving 13 bases between the germline ends. There are 13 residues in the CDR3. CDR3 sequence: CASQGWVTYEQYF. The CDR3 DNA reads TGTGCCAGCCAAGGGTGGGTTACCTACGAGCAGTACTTC.

This clonotype has a count of ten or more. The chain carries TRBV6-5 and TRBJ1-1, with D unclear. This CDR3 has 14 amino acids. V lost 9 bases and J 4 bases, leaving 18 bases between the germline ends. Germline values: CDR1 MNHEY, CDR2 SVGAGI. The CDR3 here is CASQLDPFPTEAFF. The CDR3 DNA reads as TGTGCCAGTCAACTGGACCCTTTCCCCACTGAAGCTTTCTTT.